Listed here are 17 T cell receptor beta chains from one sample, sequenced in a study of cytomegalovirus exposure and HLA in healthy donors. Both 60 Vbeta primers and 13 Jbeta primers went into the PCR. Measured with immunoSEQ multiplex PCR; TCRdb has only the in-frame clones, and not every one. In the table there are 90,000 to 110,000 clones, 81% of which are singletons. Sequencing was done on a sample of PBMCs. All receptors come from a woman younger than 45 in good health and CMV-seronegative.

This sequence joins TRBV7-9 and TRBJ2-4, with D perhaps matching TRBD2 (6 bases). Germline CDR1 SEHNR, CDR2 FQNEAQ (reference sequence). V was trimmed by 3 bases and J by 1 base, leaving 22 bases between them. The CDR3 is 19 residues long. In nucleotides, the CDR3 is TGTGCCAGCAGCTTTTGGAGGCAGGGAGGTATTCGGGCCAAAAACATTCAGTACTTC. As protein: CASSFWRQGGIRAKNIQYF.

The chain employs TRBV7-2 and TRBJ2-4; the match to TRBD2 covers 7 bases. The CDR3 is 16 amino acids. Looked up from germline, CDR1 is SGHTA and CDR2 is FQGNSA. The V gene end was trimmed by 2 bases and the J gene end by 0 bases; junction bases not matched to a gene: 4. The CDR3 spells CASSLLTGGAKNIQYF. The CDR3 DNA is TGTGCCAGCAGCTTATTAACGGGAGGAGCCAAAAACATTCAGTACTTC.

This clone was seen just once. The V gene is TRBV10-3, the J gene TRBJ2-3, with D unclear. V dropped 5 bases and J dropped 0 bases, with 9 bases sitting between them. This CDR3 has 14 residues. Germline CDR1 ENHRY, CDR2 SYGVKD. The chain's CDR3 is CAISQLTSTDTQYF. Written as DNA, the CDR3 is TGTGCCATCAGTCAATTAACTAGCACAGATACGCAGTATTTT.

This clone was observed a few times. The chain couples TRBV30 to TRBJ2-5; 9 positions match TRBD2. The CDR3 is made up of 14 amino acids. V gave up 8 bases and J gave up 5 bases; unmatched junction bases: 12. Germline CDR1 reads GTSNPN; CDR2 reads SVGIG (reference sequence). CDR3 in amino acids: CAAKGGLASETQYF. CDR3 bases: TGTGCCGCCAAAGGGGGACTAGCATCCGAGACCCAGTACTTC.

The chain has TRBV28 and TRBJ1-2; 7 positions match TRBD1. The junction had 13 bases not matched to a gene; V was cut back by 4 bases and J by 5 bases. The germline gives CDR1 MDHEN, CDR2 SYDVKM. The CDR3 consists of 16 residues. The CDR3 reads CASSSSDRAKEYGYTF. For the CDR3, the DNA is TGTGCCAGCAGTTCGTCAGACAGGGCTAAGGAATATGGCTACACCTTC.

The gene calls are TRBV19 and TRBJ2-5; tentatively, D is TRBD2 (6 bases). V gave up 4 bases and J gave up 5 bases, with 14 bases separating them. This CDR3 region has 14 residues. CDR1 LNHDA and CDR2 SQIVND come from the germline V gene (reference sequence). The CDR3 nucleotides are TGTGCCAGTAGTACGGGCAGGGAGGAGGAGACCCAGTACTTC. Residues: CASSTGREEETQYF.

The chain recombines TRBV19 with TRBJ1-1, with D tentatively TRBD1 (5 bases). CDR1 and CDR2 from the germline V gene are LNHDA and SQIVND (reference sequence). CDR3 length: 15 amino acids. Deletions cut 6 bases from V and 3 bases from J, with 17 bases between. The CDR3 DNA follows: TGTGCCAGTAGGACAGACCAGGGATGGGACACTGAAGCTTTCTTT. This translates into CASRTDQGWDTEAFF.

The rearrangement uses TRBV6-1 and TRBJ1-2; D remains unclear. The length of the CDR3 is 11 residues. Germline loops: CDR1 MNHNS, CDR2 SASEGT. With 8 bases removed from V and 5 bases from J, the gap between germline ends came to 9 bases. The CDR3 region has the DNA TGTGCCAGCGCCGACAAATATGGCTACACCTTC. This encodes CASADKYGYTF.

This chain links TRBV27 with TRBJ2-4, with 10 nucleotides matching TRBD1. J was trimmed by 6 bases and V by 5 bases; bases with no gene match: 10. The CDR3 extends over 16 amino acids. CDR1 and CDR2 (germline): MNHEY, SMNVEV (reference sequence). The CDR3 loop is CASSTLGQGLVNIQYF. Here the CDR3 DNA reads TGTGCCAGCAGTACATTGGGACAGGGGTTGGTAAACATTCAGTACTTC.

The genes are TRBV9 and TRBJ2-7; 9 nucleotides match TRBD2. The CDR3 sequence is 15 residues long. With V trimmed by 0 bases and J by 4 bases, 5 bases remained unmatched. The germline V gene has CDR1 SGDLS and CDR2 YYNGEE. CDR3 nucleotide sequence: TGTGCCAGCAGCGTAGGTCTAGCGGGACTGTACGAGCAGTACTTC. This gives the protein CASSVGLAGLYEQYF.

The CDR3 nucleotides read TGTGCCAGCAGGAAGGGACAGGGAGGAATCGGTAGCAATCAGCCCCAGCATTTT. It translates to CASRKGQGGIGSNQPQHF. The gene calls are TRBV7-2 and TRBJ1-5; 9 bases are shared with TRBD1. The CDR3 loop spans 18 amino acids. The junction had 12 bases not matched to a gene; V was cut back by 6 bases and J by 0 bases. Germline CDR1 SGHTA, CDR2 FQGNSA.

This clone was observed once. Because it lacks the conserved phenylalanine or tryptophan at the end, this CDR3 is likely a read error. The DNA is left out, because the CDR3 cannot be placed on it with certainty; the CDR3 is given as TCRdb lists it. The chain is built from TRBV6-5 and TRBJ1-1; TRBD1 was called by the table and not checked on the DNA. Germline-derived CDR1 and CDR2 are MNHEY and SVGAGI. The CDR3 is 14 residues long, ends included. The CDR3 sequence: CASSYSLGDNGLRY.

The V gene is TRBV6-6, the J gene TRBJ2-1; a weak D match, TRBD1 (6 bases). Germline CDR1 and CDR2: MNHNY and SVGAGI (reference sequence). V was cut by 7 bases and J by 10 bases, with 14 bases left in between. CDR3 length equals 12 residues. Here the CDR3 DNA reads TGTGCCAGCACAGGACAGCCCCAAGAGCAGTTCTTC. Encoded protein: CASTGQPQEQFF.

The gene calls are TRBV21-1 and TRBJ2-1; the D call in the table, TRBD2, was not verified against the DNA. TRBV21-1 is deemed a pseudogene. The CDR3 has 16 amino acids. This CDR3 is CASSKQAGPTYNEQFF. Written as DNA, the CDR3 is TGTGCCAGCAGCAAACAAGCGGGACCCACCTACAATGAGCAGTTCTTC.

The V call is TRBV7-3, the J call TRBJ2-3; maybe TRBD2 (5 bases). V lost 3 bases, J lost 8 bases, and 9 bases lay in between. Per germline, CDR1 SGHTA and CDR2 FQGTGA. The CDR3 is made up of 12 amino acids. Here the CDR3 reads CASSLGGGTQYF. The DNA for the CDR3 is TGTGCCAGCAGCTTGGGTGGAGGTACGCAGTATTTT.

This chain joins TRBV6-6 and TRBJ2-5; weak D call: TRBD2 (6 bases). The CDR3 totals 16 residues. V lost 0 bases, J lost 5 bases, and 16 bases lay in between. Germline-derived CDR1 and CDR2 are MNHNY and SVGAGI (reference sequence). The CDR3 is CASSYSISGRGETQYF. The DNA for the CDR3 is TGTGCCAGCAGTTACTCGATAAGCGGTCGGGGGGAGACCCAGTACTTC.

This chain links TRBV11-2 with TRBJ1-2, with a possible D match to TRBD1 (5 bases). V lost 5 bases to trimming and J lost 2 bases, with 6 bases between them. The germline gives CDR1 SGHAT, CDR2 FQNNGV. The CDR3 length is 12 residues. The CDR3 is CASSRGNYGYTF. For the CDR3, the DNA is TGTGCCAGCAGCAGGGGCAACTATGGCTACACCTTC.